The 20 T cell receptor beta chains given below trace back to one sample, sequenced in a study of CD8 T cells in ankylosing spondylitis. In TCRdb, the 5' RACE reads were re-called with MiXCR into one record per CDR3 protein. This table holds 250,000 to 300,000 distinct CDR3 sequences, over 15% found once. Sample: blood, either unsorted or a sorted T cell fraction (not recorded which). The receptors stem from a male donor with ankylosing spondylitis or in good health (not recorded which).

Concerning this clonotype: Mismatch with germline at one junction end may stem from a read error. J is TRBJ1-2 and V is TRBV10-3, with D possibly TRBD1 on 5 matching bases. Germline-derived CDR1 and CDR2 are ENHRY and SYGVKD. This CDR3 comprises 12 residues. The CDR3, as DNA: TGTGCCATAAGTGGGGGTAACTATGGCTACACCTTC. This gives the protein CAISGGNYGYTF.

This clonotype was picked up a small number of times. V and J are TRBV7-8 and TRBJ1-2; D is possibly TRBD1 (6 bases). Germline V gene lookup returns CDR1 SGHVS and CDR2 FQNEAQ. The CDR3 totals 14 residues. Trimming took 6 bases from V and 4 from J, leaving 15 bases between them. CDR3 sequence reads: CASSPRTETYGYTF. The CDR3 DNA reads TGTGCCAGCAGTCCCCGGACAGAGACCTATGGCTACACCTTC.

This clonotype appeared a few times. V gene TRBV20-1 combines with J gene TRBJ1-1; D is uncertain. CDR1 and CDR2 from the germline V gene are DFQATT and SNEGSKA (reference sequence). The CDR3 spans 11 residues. V dropped 7 bases and J dropped 3 bases, with 9 bases sitting between them. The chain's CDR3 is CSGNGDTEAFF. The CDR3 DNA is TGCAGTGGCAATGGTGACACTGAAGCTTTCTTT.

This clonotype occurred a few times. The V gene is TRBV12-3 or TRBV12-4, the J gene TRBJ1-1, with 10 bases lining up with TRBD1. V lost 6 bases, J lost 1 base, and 5 bases stayed unmatched. CDR3 length equals 15 residues. The CDR3 bases are TGTGCCAGCAGCTATCGGACAGGGGGGAACACTGAAGCTTTCTTT. Translation: CASSYRTGGNTEAFF.

The sample holds a few counts of this clonotype. The V gene is TRBV3-1, the J gene TRBJ1-2; possibly TRBD1 for D (6 bases). V was pared by 1 base and J by 2 bases, with 11 bases between. This CDR3 is built from 15 residues. In germline, CDR1 is LGHDT, CDR2 YNNKEL (reference sequence). CDR3 DNA sequence: TGTGCCAGCAGCCAAGTCAGGGGTCTCAACTATGGCTACACCTTC. This sequence encodes CASSQVRGLNYGYTF.

V usage is TRBV20-1 and J usage is TRBJ2-3, with 8 nucleotides matching TRBD2. V lost 6 bases to trimming and J lost 10 bases; unmatched junction nucleotides: 15. CDR1 DFQATT and CDR2 SNEGSKA come from the germline V gene (reference sequence). This CDR3 has 14 residues. The DNA for the CDR3 is TGCAGTGCCCAGAGAGAGTTGCCGGGACTAGCGCAGTATTTT. Its translation is CSAQRELPGLAQYF.

Of note for this clonotype: Since a much larger clone is just one base distant, this may be a read error. J is TRBJ2-3 and V is TRBV15; 8 bases line up with TRBD2. The V gene's germline CDR1 is LNHNV and CDR2 YYDKDF (reference sequence). There are 13 residues in the CDR3. V shed 4 bases and J 9 bases; nucleotides not matched to a gene: 6. The CDR3 sequence: CATSIYGLATQYF. CDR3 DNA: TGTGCCACCAGCATCTACGGACTAGCAACGCAGTATTTT.

The gene calls are TRBV5-1 and TRBJ2-3; the D gene is possibly TRBD2 (6 bases). The V end was cut by 4 bases, the J end by 3 bases, with 15 bases between. CDR1 and CDR2 from the germline V gene are SGHRS and YFSETQ. The CDR3 sequence is 15 residues long. CDR3: CASSPEVGGTDTQYF. Written as DNA, the CDR3 is TGCGCCAGCAGCCCAGAGGTGGGAGGAACAGATACGCAGTATTTT. The full variable domain, its missing parts supplied by reference TRBV5-1 and TRBJ2-3, is KAGVTQTPRYLIKTRGQQVTLSCSPISGHRSVSWYQQTPGQGLQFLFEYFSETQRNKGNFPGRFSGRQFSNSRSEMNVSTLELGDSALYLCASSPEVGGTDTQYFGPGTRLTVL.

As concerns this clonotype: The junction differs from germline at one of its ends, possibly a read error. The chain uses TRBV19 and TRBJ2-5; D not certain. Germline-derived CDR1 and CDR2 are LNHDA and SQIVND (reference sequence). CDR3 size: 16 residues. CDR3 loop: CAGSIEGHSRQETQYF. DNA for the CDR3: TGTGCCGGTAGTATTGAAGGTCACAGCCGACAAGAGACCCAGTACTTC.

This clonotype was seen a handful of times. The chain links TRBV5-1 to TRBJ2-4, with TRBD2 identical over 7 bases. The CDR3 contains 16 residues. In germline, CDR1 is SGHRS, CDR2 YFSETQ. The V gene end was trimmed by 0 bases and the J gene end by 1 base; junction bases not matched to a gene: 4. For the CDR3, the DNA is TGCGCCAGCAGCTTGGGGGTCGGGGGGGCCAAAAACATTCAGTACTTC. The encoded protein is CASSLGVGGAKNIQYF.

The chain links TRBV27 to TRBJ1-1; D not resolved. The V gene lost 0 bases and the J gene lost 9 bases, with 11 bases spanning the gap. Germline CDR1 reads MNHEY; CDR2 reads SMNVEV (reference sequence). This CDR3 contains 13 residues. The CDR3 reads CASSLSLAYQAFF. The CDR3 DNA reads TGTGCCAGCAGTTTATCCTTGGCATACCAAGCTTTCTTT.

On this clonotype itself: Germline is not matched at one junction end, which may reflect a read error. The V gene is TRBV12-3 or TRBV12-4, the J gene TRBJ1-3, with TRBD1 identical over 8 bases. The CDR3 loop spans 16 amino acids. CDR3 region: CAGRTIDRGNGNTIYF. The DNA of the CDR3 is TGTGCCGGCAGAACCATAGACAGGGGTAATGGAAACACCATATATTTT.

This clonotype appeared a few times. The rearrangement joins TRBV6-5 to TRBJ2-1; 7 nucleotides agree with TRBD1. There are 15 residues in the CDR3. Per germline, CDR1 MNHEY and CDR2 SVGAGI. Losses at the gene ends were 2 bases for V and 6 bases for J; bases not matched to a gene: 7. CDR3 region: CASSYPHRGGNEQFF. CDR3 DNA sequence: TGTGCCAGCAGTTACCCGCACAGGGGTGGCAATGAGCAGTTCTTC.

This chain connects TRBV3-1 to TRBJ2-1; the D gene is possibly TRBD1 (5 bases). This CDR3 has 15 residues. Germline V gene sequence: CDR1 LGHDT, CDR2 YNNKEL (reference sequence). Deletions cut 0 bases from V and 2 bases from J, with 8 bases between. CDR3: CASSQESRAYNEQFF. The CDR3 nucleotides are TGTGCCAGCAGCCAAGAGAGCAGGGCCTACAATGAGCAGTTCTTC.

This clonotype showed up just a few times. The chain recombines TRBV12-3 or TRBV12-4 with TRBJ2-2; no clear D gene. CDR3 length equals 12 residues. V was clipped by 4 bases and J by 8 bases, with 8 bases between them. In DNA, the CDR3 is TGTGCCAGCAGTTCCACCTTGGGGGAGCTGTTTTTT. Translating gives CASSSTLGELFF.

This clonotype showed up many times. The V and J genes are TRBV5-1 and TRBJ1-4, with unresolved D. Germline CDR1 SGHRS, CDR2 YFSETQ. Trimming took 5 bases from V and 4 from J, leaving 12 bases between them. The CDR3 is 14 residues long. CDR3 amino acids: CASSQQRGNEKLFF. CDR3 in DNA: TGCGCCAGCAGTCAACAACGTGGTAATGAAAAACTGTTTTTT.

The chain combines TRBV29-1 with TRBJ2-5; maybe TRBD1 (6 bases). Per germline, CDR1 SQVTM and CDR2 ANQGSEA. CDR3 length equals 12 residues. V was pared by 6 bases and J by 12 bases, with 20 bases between. The CDR3 reads CSVNESGQSKYF. CDR3 DNA sequence: TGCAGCGTCAACGAGTCAGGACAGAGCAAGTACTTC. The full variable domain, with the rest looked up from reference TRBV29-1 and TRBJ2-5, is SAVISQKPSRDICQRGTSLTIQCQVDSQVTMMFWYRQQPGQSLTLIATANQGSEATYESGFVIDKFPISRPNLTFSTLTVSNMSPEDSSIYLCSVNESGQSKYFGPGTRLLVL.

The chain combines TRBV2 with TRBJ2-6; possibly TRBD2 for D (6 bases). Germline loops: CDR1 SNHLY, CDR2 FYNNEI. Trimming left V 7 bases short and J 1 base short, with 11 bases between. The CDR3 totals 15 residues. CDR3 protein: CASTAGTSGANVLTF. In nucleotides, the CDR3 is TGTGCCAGCACCGCAGGGACTTCTGGGGCCAACGTCCTGACTTTC.

The genes are TRBV7-3 and TRBJ2-5; D uncertain. V shed 1 base and J shed 0 bases, with 12 bases lying between them. This CDR3 is built from 16 residues. Germline lookup yields CDR1 SGHTA and CDR2 FQGTGA. CDR3 nucleotides: TGTGCCAGCAGCTTAATGGCGGACCCGTACCAAGAGACCCAGTACTTC. It specifies CASSLMADPYQETQYF. The full variable domain, rest sourced from reference TRBV7-3 and TRBJ2-5, is GAGVSQTPSNKVTEKGKYVELRCDPISGHTALYWYRQSLGQGPEFLIYFQGTGAADDSGLPNDRFFAVRPEGSVSTLKIQRTERGDSAVYLCASSLMADPYQETQYFGPGTRLLVL.

The chain is built from TRBV24-1 and TRBJ2-2; D gene ambiguous. This CDR3 is built from 13 residues. Between the trimmed V and J ends, which lost 3 bases and 8 bases, there was a span of 9 bases. The V gene's germline CDR1 is KGHDR and CDR2 SFDVKD. CDR3 DNA sequence: TGTGCCACCAGTGATCCGACATTGGGGGAGCTGTTTTTT. This codes for CATSDPTLGELFF.